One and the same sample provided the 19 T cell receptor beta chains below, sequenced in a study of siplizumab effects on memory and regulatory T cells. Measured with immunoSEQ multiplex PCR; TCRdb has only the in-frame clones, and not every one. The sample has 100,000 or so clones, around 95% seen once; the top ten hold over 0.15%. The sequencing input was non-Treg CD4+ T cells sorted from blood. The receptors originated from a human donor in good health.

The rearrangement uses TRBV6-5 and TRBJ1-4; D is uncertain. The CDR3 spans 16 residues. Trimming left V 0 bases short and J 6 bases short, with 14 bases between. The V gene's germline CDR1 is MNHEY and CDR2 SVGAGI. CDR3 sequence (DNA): TGTGCCAGCAGTTACTCGATGTCGAGGGTCGATGAAAAACTGTTTTTT. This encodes CASSYSMSRVDEKLFF.

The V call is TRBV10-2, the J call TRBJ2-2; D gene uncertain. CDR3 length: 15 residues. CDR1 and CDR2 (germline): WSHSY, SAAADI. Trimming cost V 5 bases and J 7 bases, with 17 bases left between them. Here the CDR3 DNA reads TGCGCCAGCAGTTTGGCTGCCCCTTCTGGCGGGGAGCTGTTTTTT. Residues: CASSLAAPSGGELFF.

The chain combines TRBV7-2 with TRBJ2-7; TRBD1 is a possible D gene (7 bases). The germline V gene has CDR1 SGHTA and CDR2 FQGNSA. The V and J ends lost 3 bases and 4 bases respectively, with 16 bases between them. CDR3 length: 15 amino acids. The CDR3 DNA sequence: TGTGCCAGCAGCTTTGCCGGCGGGACAGCTTACGAGCAGTACTTC. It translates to CASSFAGGTAYEQYF.

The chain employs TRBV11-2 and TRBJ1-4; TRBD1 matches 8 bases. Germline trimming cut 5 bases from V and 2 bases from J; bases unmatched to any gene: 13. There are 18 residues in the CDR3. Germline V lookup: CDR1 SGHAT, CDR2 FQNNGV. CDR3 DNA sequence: TGTGCCAGCAGCCAGCTCCAGGACACAGGGGGGACTAATGAAAAACTGTTTTTT. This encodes CASSQLQDTGGTNEKLFF. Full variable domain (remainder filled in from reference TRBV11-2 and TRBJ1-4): EAGVAQSPRYKIIEKRQSVAFWCNPISGHATLYWYQQILGQGPKLLIQFQNNGVVDDSQLPKDRFSAERLKGVDSTLKIQPAKLEDSAVYLCASSQLQDTGGTNEKLFFGSGTQLSVL.

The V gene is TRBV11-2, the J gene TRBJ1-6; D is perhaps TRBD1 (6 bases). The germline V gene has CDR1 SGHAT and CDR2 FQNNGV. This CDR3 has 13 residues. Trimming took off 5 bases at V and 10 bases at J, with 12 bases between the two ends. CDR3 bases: TGTGCCAGCAGCGTACAGGGACAATCACCCCTCCACTTT. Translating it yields CASSVQGQSPLHF.

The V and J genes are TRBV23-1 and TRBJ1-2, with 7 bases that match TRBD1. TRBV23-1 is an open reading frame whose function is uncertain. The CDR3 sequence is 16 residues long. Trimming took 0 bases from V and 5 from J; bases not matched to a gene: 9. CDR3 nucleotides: TGCGCCAGCAGTCAATCTGTATTGGACAGGATATATGGCTACACCTTC. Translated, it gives CASSQSVLDRIYGYTF.

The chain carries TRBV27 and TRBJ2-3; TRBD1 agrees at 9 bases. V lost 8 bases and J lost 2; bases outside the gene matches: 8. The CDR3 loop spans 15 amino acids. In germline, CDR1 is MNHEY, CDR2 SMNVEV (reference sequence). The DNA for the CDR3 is TGTGCCAGCGCGGACAGGGGATCTAACACAGATACGCAGTATTTT. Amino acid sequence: CASADRGSNTDTQYF.

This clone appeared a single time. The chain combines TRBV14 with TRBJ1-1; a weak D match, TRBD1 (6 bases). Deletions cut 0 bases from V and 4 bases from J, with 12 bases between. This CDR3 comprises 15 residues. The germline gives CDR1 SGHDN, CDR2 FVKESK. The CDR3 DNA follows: TGTGCCAGCAGCCAAGAGGGGAAAGGGGGCACTGAAGCTTTCTTT. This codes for CASSQEGKGGTEAFF.

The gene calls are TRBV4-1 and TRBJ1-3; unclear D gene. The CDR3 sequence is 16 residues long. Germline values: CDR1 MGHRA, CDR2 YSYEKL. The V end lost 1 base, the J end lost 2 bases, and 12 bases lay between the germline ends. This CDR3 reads CASSQVTAVTGNTIYF. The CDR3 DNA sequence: TGCGCCAGCAGCCAAGTAACGGCTGTTACTGGAAACACCATATATTTT.

CDR3 nucleotides: TGTGCCAGCAGCGTAGTTGGGAGCGGGGGGACGAATGAGCAGTTCTTC. Protein: CASSVVGSGGTNEQFF. The V gene is TRBV9, the J gene TRBJ2-1; 9 bases agree with TRBD2. The CDR3 is made up of 16 amino acids. CDR1 is SGDLS, CDR2 YYNGEE, per germline. Trimming took 0 bases from V and 7 from J; bases not matched to a gene: 8.

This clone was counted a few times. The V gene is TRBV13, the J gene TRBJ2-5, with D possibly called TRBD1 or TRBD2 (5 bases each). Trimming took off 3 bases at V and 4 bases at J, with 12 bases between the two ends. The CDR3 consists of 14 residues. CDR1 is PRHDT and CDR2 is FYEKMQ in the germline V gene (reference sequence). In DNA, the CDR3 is TGTGCCAGCAGCTTTGGGGCGGAGGCAGAGACCCAGTACTTC. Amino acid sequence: CASSFGAEAETQYF. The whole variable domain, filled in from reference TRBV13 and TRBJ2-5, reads AAGVIQSPRHLIKEKRETATLKCYPIPRHDTVYWYQQGPGQDPQFLISFYEKMQSDKGSIPDRFSAQQFSDYHSELNMSSLELGDSALYFCASSFGAEAETQYFGPGTRLLVL.

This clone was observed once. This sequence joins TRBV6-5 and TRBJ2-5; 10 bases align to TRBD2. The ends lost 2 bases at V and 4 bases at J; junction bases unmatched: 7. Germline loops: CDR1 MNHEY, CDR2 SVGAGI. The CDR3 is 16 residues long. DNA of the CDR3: TGTGCCAGCAGTTACAGGTCTAGCGGGGGTACAGAGACCCAGTACTTC. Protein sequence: CASSYRSSGGTETQYF.

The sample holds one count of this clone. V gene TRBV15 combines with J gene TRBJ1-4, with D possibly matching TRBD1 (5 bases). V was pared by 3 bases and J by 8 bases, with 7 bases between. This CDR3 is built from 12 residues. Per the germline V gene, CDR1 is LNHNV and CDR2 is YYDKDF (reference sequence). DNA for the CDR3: TGTGCCACCAGCAGGGGGGAGGAAAAACTGTTTTTT. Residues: CATSRGEEKLFF.

CDR3 loop: CAWSPGTANTDTQYF. CDR3 bases: TGTGCCTGGAGTCCCGGGACAGCTAACACAGATACGCAGTATTTT. This chain connects TRBV30 to TRBJ2-3, with TRBD1 matching over 7 bases. The CDR3 is made up of 15 amino acids. From germline, CDR1 is GTSNPN and CDR2 SVGIG (reference sequence). The trim removed 2 bases at V and 2 bases at J, leaving 7 bases unmatched.

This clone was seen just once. CDR3 sequence: CASIEGATQPQHF. Written as DNA, the CDR3 is TGTGCCAGTATAGAGGGGGCGACTCAGCCCCAGCATTTT. The chain couples TRBV19 to TRBJ1-5; 7 bases fit TRBD1. V lost 7 bases to trimming and J lost 6 bases; unmatched junction nucleotides: 6. Germline CDR1 LNHDA, CDR2 SQIVND (reference sequence). This CDR3 spans 13 amino acids. Supplemented by reference TRBV19 and TRBJ1-5, the full variable domain reads DGGITQSPKYLFRKEGQNVTLSCEQNLNHDAMYWYRQDPGQGLRLIYYSQIVNDFQKGDIAEGYSVSREKKESFPLTVTSAQKNPTAFYLCASIEGATQPQHFGDGTRLSIL.

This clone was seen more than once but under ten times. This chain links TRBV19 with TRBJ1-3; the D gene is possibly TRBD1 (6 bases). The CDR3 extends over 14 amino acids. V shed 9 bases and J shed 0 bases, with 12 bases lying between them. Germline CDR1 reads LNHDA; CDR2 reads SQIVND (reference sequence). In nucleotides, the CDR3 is TGTGCCAGCCAGACAGGTAGCTCTGGAAACACCATATATTTT. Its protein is CASQTGSSGNTIYF.

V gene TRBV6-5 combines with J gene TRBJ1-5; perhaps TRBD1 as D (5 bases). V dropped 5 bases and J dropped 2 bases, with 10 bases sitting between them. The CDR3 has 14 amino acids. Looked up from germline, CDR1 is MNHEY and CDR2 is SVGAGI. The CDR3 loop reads CASSQGTGNQPQHF. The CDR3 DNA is TGTGCCAGCAGTCAGGGAACCGGCAATCAGCCCCAGCATTTT.

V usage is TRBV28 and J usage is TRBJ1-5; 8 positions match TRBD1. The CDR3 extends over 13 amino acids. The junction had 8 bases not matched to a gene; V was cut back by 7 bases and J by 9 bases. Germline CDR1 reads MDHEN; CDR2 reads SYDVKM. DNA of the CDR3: TGTGCCAGCAATGAACAGGGGGACTTGCCCCAGCATTTT. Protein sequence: CASNEQGDLPQHF.

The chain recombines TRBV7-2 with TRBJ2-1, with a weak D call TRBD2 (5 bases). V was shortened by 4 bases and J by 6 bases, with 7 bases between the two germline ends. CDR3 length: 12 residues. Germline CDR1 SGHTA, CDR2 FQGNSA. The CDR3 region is CASSSLANEQFF. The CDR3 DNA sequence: TGTGCCAGCAGCTCGCTAGCCAATGAGCAGTTCTTC.